The rows below give T cell receptor beta chains drawn from one sample of a study of chemoradiotherapy in HPV16-positive cancers. Method: immunoSEQ multiplex PCR; TCRdb's copy keeps in-frame clones and lacks some. The sample holds 1,500 to 2,000 clones; more than 95% are singletons and the top ten take approximately 2.2%. This specimen consisted of tumor tissue, obtained from a patient who underwent chemoradiotherapy. Receptors were obtained from a human donor with HPV-associated anogenital cancer. Both conserved end residues are part of each CDR3. Fields, in order: J gene, D gene, clone size, V gene, CDR3 DNA, CDR3 protein. A D gene is named only where the DNA matches it firmly. Some rows mark clone size as missing; the rest say once, few, many or name a class of expanded clone.

TRBJ2-7 | TRBD1 | . | TRBV2 | TGTGCCAGCGAGGGGACAGGGACCTACGAGCAGTACTTC | CASEGTGTYEQYF
TRBJ1-6 | . | once | TRBV2 | TGTGCCAGCATCGGCAGGCTATTCTCACCCCTCCACTTT | CASIGRLFSPLHF
TRBJ2-1 | . | . | TRBV5-1 | TGCGCCAGCAGCTTGTCCGATTACAATGAGCAGTTCTTC | CASSLSDYNEQFF
TRBJ1-4 | TRBD1 | . | TRBV7-9 | TGTGCCAGCAGCTCCTCACAATCCGGGACAGAGGATGAAAAACTGTTTTTT | CASSSSQSGTEDEKLFF
TRBJ2-7 | . | . | TRBV30 | TGTGCCTGGAGTGTAGGGGGGCCCGCACAGATAGACGAGCAGTACTTC | CAWSVGGPAQIDEQYF
TRBJ2-2 | TRBD2 | . | TRBV30 | TGTGCCTGGAGTCAAATAGGGAGGGACACCGGGGAGCTGTTTTTT | CAWSQIGRDTGELFF
TRBJ2-7 | . | . | TRBV18 | TGTGCCAGCTCTCCCTATAACCGGGACGGACTCTCCTACGAGCAGTACTTC | CASSPYNRDGLSYEQYF
TRBJ1-2 | . | . | TRBV4-1 | TGCGCCAGCAGCCAAGATGCCTCGCAGGGCCTTTACTATGGCTACACCTTC | CASSQDASQGLYYGYTF
TRBJ1-2 | . | . | TRBV5-4 | TGTGCCAGCAGCCCCTATGGGGGATTGGGGGGCTACACCTTC | CASSPYGGLGGYTF
TRBJ2-3 | . | . | TRBV5-1 | TGCGCCAGCCGGGACGTCCCTCTCACAGATACGCAGTATTTT | CASRDVPLTDTQYF
TRBJ1-5 | . | . | TRBV6-6 | TGTGCCATGTCGACGGGGACTAATCAGCCCCAGCATTTT | CAMSTGTNQPQHF
TRBJ1-3 | . | . | TRBV5-6 | TGTGCCAGCAGCTTGGTCACAGTCTCTGGAAACACCATATATTTT | CASSLVTVSGNTIYF
TRBJ2-7 | . | . | TRBV28 | TGTGCCAGCAGTTCCCTTAAGGGGCGGCGGGCCTACGAGCAGTACTTC | CASSSLKGRRAYEQYF
TRBJ2-3 | TRBD2 | . | TRBV27 | TGTGCCAGCAGTTTAAGGACTAGCGGCACAGATACGCAGTATTTT | CASSLRTSGTDTQYF
TRBJ2-3 | TRBD2 | . | TRBV28 | TGTGCCACAGACGGACTAGCTAACACAGATACGCAGTATTTT | CATDGLANTDTQYF
TRBJ2-1 | . | . | TRBV27 | TGTGCCAGCAGTTTAGTGGGAGATTTCAATGAGCAGTTCTTC | CASSLVGDFNEQFF
TRBJ2-3 | . | . | TRBV5-4 | TGTGCCAGCAGCTTTGGGGGTGCGGATACGCAGTATTTT | CASSFGGADTQYF
TRBJ2-1 | TRBD2 | . | TRBV5-1 | TGCGCCAGCAGCTTTTGGGCCTCTAGCGGGAGTCTCAATGAGCAGTTCTTC | CASSFWASSGSLNEQFF
TRBJ2-7 | . | . | TRBV11-2 | TGTGCCAGCAGCTCATTACCTTGGCGGTCGGACTCTCGCCGCGAGCAGTACTTC | CASSSLPWRSDSRREQYF
TRBJ1-2 | . | . | TRBV19 | TGTGCCAGTAGCAGCGGGGTTAACTATGGCTACACCTTC | CASSSGVNYGYTF
TRBJ2-3 | . | . | TRBV28 | TGTGCCAGCAGTCCTATGACTAAGAGCACAGATACGCAGTATTTT | CASSPMTKSTDTQYF
TRBJ2-3 | TRBD1 | . | TRBV4-3 | TGCGCCAGCAGCCAAGAACTTCCCCTTTCGCAGGGGGTTGTGTATTTT | CASSQELPLSQGVVYF
TRBJ1-6 | TRBD1 | . | TRBV18 | TGTGCCAGCTCACAAGGGACAGGGATTGATTCACCCCTCCACTTT | CASSQGTGIDSPLHF
TRBJ2-6 | . | . | TRBV6-1 | TGTGCCAGCAGTGAAGACAGCTCTGGGGCCAACGTCCTGACTTTC | CASSEDSSGANVLTF
TRBJ2-1 | . | . | TRBV14 | TGTGCCAGCAGCCTCCACCTTAGAGGCGGTGAGCAGTTCTTC | CASSLHLRGGEQFF
TRBJ2-7 | . | . | TRBV7-6 | TGTGCCAGCAGCTCGAGCGGACAGAACAAGCAGTACTTC | CASSSSGQNKQYF
TRBJ1-1 | . | . | TRBV7-3 | TGTGCCAGCAGCGCGGGTCGGGGGACTGAAGCTTTCTTT | CASSAGRGTEAFF
TRBJ2-7 | TRBD2 | . | TRBV9 | TGTGCCAGCAGCGTAGGTAGCGGGCCTCCCTACGAGCAGTACTTC | CASSVGSGPPYEQYF
TRBJ2-7 | TRBD2 | . | TRBV27 | TGTGCCAGCAGTTCTGGGACTAGCGGGAACTACGAGCAGTACTTC | CASSSGTSGNYEQYF
TRBJ2-4 | TRBD2 | . | TRBV5-4 | TGTGCCAGCAGCCAGAGCGGGGCGGGGTCCAAAAACATTCAGTACTTC | CASSQSGAGSKNIQYF
TRBJ2-1 | . | . | TRBV27 | TGTGCCAGCAGTTTTCGACTAGGAGGAGAGCAGTTCTTC | CASSFRLGGEQFF
TRBJ1-2 | . | . | TRBV4-2 | TGTGCCAGCAGCCAAGGCAGCTCCGGGCCTATCGGCTACACCTTC | CASSQGSSGPIGYTF
TRBJ1-2 | . | . | TRBV4-1 | TGCGCCAGCAGCCAAGATGACAGGCACTACACCTTC | CASSQDDRHYTF
TRBJ1-1 | . | once | TRBV2 | TGTGCCAGCAGTGAAGCCGTACGGATGAACACTGAAGCTTTCTTT | CASSEAVRMNTEAFF
TRBJ2-7 | . | . | TRBV28 | TGTGCCAGCAGACAGGGTAGGAACTACGAGCAGTACTTC | CASRQGRNYEQYF
TRBJ1-5 | . | . | TRBV7-9 | TGTGCCAGCAGCTTGGACAATCAGCCCCAGCATTTT | CASSLDNQPQHF
TRBJ1-5 | . | few | TRBV27 | TGTGCCAGCAGTTTTAATAATGGAAATCAGCCCCAGCATTTT | CASSFNNGNQPQHF
TRBJ2-7 | TRBD1 | . | TRBV13 | TGTGCCAGCAGCACGTCGGGACAGGGCTACGAGCAGTACTTC | CASSTSGQGYEQYF